The 17 T cell receptor beta chains below were found in one sample sequenced in a study of T cell changes during pregnancy in multiple sclerosis. The table came from immunoSEQ multiplex PCR; TCRdb's copy has only in-frame clones and leaves some out. The sample has tens of thousands of clones, about 94% seen once; the top ten hold around 0.84%. The sample here was peripheral blood, taken in the third trimester of pregnancy. Receptor source: a female donor with multiple sclerosis, enrolled in a pregnancy study.

The rearrangement uses TRBV6-4 and TRBJ1-5; TRBD1 is a possible D gene (6 bases). Germline V gene lookup returns CDR1 MRHNA and CDR2 SNTAGT. The CDR3 has 11 residues. Deletions cut 9 bases from V and 7 bases from J, with 10 bases between. This CDR3 reads CARQGYQPQHF. CDR3 coding DNA: TGTGCCAGGCAGGGGTACCAGCCCCAGCATTTT.

The chain joins TRBV6-1 to TRBJ1-6, with D tentatively TRBD1 (5 bases). The germline V gene encodes CDR1 MNHNS and CDR2 SASEGT. The CDR3 is 13 amino acids. The V gene lost 10 bases and the J gene lost 7 bases, with 14 bases spanning the gap. The DNA of the CDR3 is TGTGCCATCCGGGGGAGGGGAAATTCACCCCTCCACTTT. Residues: CAIRGRGNSPLHF.

The chain combines TRBV4-2 with TRBJ2-6; a possible D gene is TRBD1 (5 bases). This CDR3 has 16 amino acids. The V end lost 1 base, the J end lost 2 bases, and 9 bases lay between the germline ends. Looked up from germline, CDR1 is LGHNA and CDR2 is YNFKEQ. The CDR3 region is CASSQVGVTGANVLTF. CDR3 DNA: TGTGCCAGCAGCCAAGTAGGGGTAACTGGGGCCAACGTCCTGACTTTC.

The chain uses TRBV29-1 and TRBJ2-1; 13 nucleotides match TRBD2. The CDR3 is made up of 17 amino acids. Germline V gene sequence: CDR1 SQVTM, CDR2 ANQGSEA. Trimming at V came to 1 base and at J to 3 bases, leaving 6 bases not matched to a gene. CDR3 sequence: CSVEGGTSGILYNEQFF. CDR3 coding DNA: TGCAGCGTTGAAGGTGGGACTAGCGGGATTCTCTACAATGAGCAGTTCTTC.

The V call is TRBV6-4, the J call TRBJ2-6; TRBD2 aligns across 7 bases. Germline V gene data show CDR1 as MRHNA and CDR2 as SNTAGT. V was clipped by 4 bases and J by 4 bases; unmatched bases: 4. The CDR3 has 15 residues. The chain's CDR3 is CASSATSEGANVLTF. DNA for the CDR3: TGTGCCAGCAGTGCAACTAGCGAAGGGGCCAACGTCCTGACTTTC.

The chain carries TRBV5-1 and TRBJ2-7; the match to TRBD1 covers 8 bases. The CDR3 loop spans 15 amino acids. CDR1 SGHRS and CDR2 YFSETQ come from the germline V gene. The V gene end was trimmed by 4 bases and the J gene end by 6 bases; junction bases not matched to a gene: 12. The CDR3 loop reads CASSQTPTGVGEQYF. DNA for the CDR3: TGCGCCAGCAGCCAAACTCCGACAGGGGTTGGCGAGCAGTACTTC.

The rearrangement links TRBV5-1 to TRBJ2-5; perhaps TRBD2 as D (5 bases). Germline values: CDR1 SGHRS, CDR2 YFSETQ. Trimming took off 4 bases at V and 2 bases at J, with 12 bases between the two ends. The CDR3 sequence is 14 residues long. The CDR3: CASSPGFNQETQYF. The CDR3 DNA sequence: TGCGCCAGCAGCCCGGGGTTCAATCAAGAGACCCAGTACTTC.

CDR3 DNA sequence: TGTGCCAGCAGTGAAAGAGCTAGCGGGAGTGTCGGTGAGCAGTTCTTC. The encoded protein is CASSERASGSVGEQFF. The chain joins TRBV6-1 to TRBJ2-1, with 10 positions matching TRBD2. Germline V gene sequence: CDR1 MNHNS, CDR2 SASEGT. Trimming at V came to 2 bases and at J to 9 bases, leaving 10 bases not matched to a gene. The CDR3 is made up of 16 amino acids.

This chain uses TRBV5-1 with TRBJ1-3, with D perhaps TRBD1 (6 bases). Per germline, CDR1 SGHRS and CDR2 YFSETQ. V was shortened by 5 bases and J by 1 base, with 19 bases between the two germline ends. The CDR3 loop spans 17 amino acids. The CDR3 region has the DNA TGCGCCAGCAGTGTGGGAACAGGGCTCGGGTCTGGAAACACCATATATTTT. It is translated as CASSVGTGLGSGNTIYF.

The gene calls are TRBV7-8 and TRBJ1-3; D is undetermined. Trimming took off 5 bases at V and 0 bases at J, with 8 bases between the two ends. The CDR3 contains 14 residues. Germline values: CDR1 SGHVS, CDR2 FQNEAQ. CDR3 amino acids: CASSPLASGNTIYF. In DNA form, the CDR3 reads TGTGCCAGCAGCCCGTTGGCCTCTGGAAACACCATATATTTT.

J is TRBJ1-2 and V is TRBV7-8, with D possibly matching TRBD1 (5 bases). The V gene lost 1 base and the J gene lost 6 bases, with 21 bases spanning the gap. The CDR3 contains 17 residues. Germline V gives CDR1 SGHVS, CDR2 FQNEAQ. CDR3 residues: CASSLGGWQGGRHGYTF. As DNA, the CDR3 is TGTGCCAGCAGCTTAGGAGGATGGCAGGGCGGCCGGCATGGCTACACCTTC.

The genes are TRBV28 and TRBJ2-2; no firm D call. The germline CDR1 and CDR2 sequences are MDHEN and SYDVKM. CDR3 length: 14 amino acids. Trimming removed 2 bases at V and 6 bases at J, with 10 bases between. The CDR3 DNA reads as TGTGCCAGCAGTTTAGAGTTGCTGGCCGGGGAGCTGTTTTTT. Amino acids: CASSLELLAGELFF.

The chain combines TRBV6-1 with TRBJ2-1; 13 positions match TRBD2. The CDR3 has 19 residues. V gave up 2 bases and J gave up 2 bases; unmatched junction bases: 9. Germline-derived CDR1 and CDR2 are MNHNS and SASEGT. CDR3 amino acids: CASSELGTSGILTYNEQFF. The CDR3 DNA sequence: TGTGCCAGCAGTGAATTAGGGACTAGCGGGATCCTGACCTACAATGAGCAGTTCTTC.

This chain links TRBV27 with TRBJ1-2; D remains ambiguous. V was pared by 3 bases and J by 0 bases, with 8 bases between. CDR1 is MNHEY and CDR2 is SMNVEV in the germline V gene (reference sequence). This CDR3 region has 14 residues. The CDR3 DNA sequence: TGTGCCAGCAGTTTCGGGAGTACTAACTATGGCTACACCTTC. Translating it yields CASSFGSTNYGYTF.

The CDR3 DNA reads as TGTGCCAGCAGATCGTTAACCGGGTTCCAAGAGACCCAGTACTTC. It specifies CASRSLTGFQETQYF. The rearrangement joins TRBV7-2 to TRBJ2-5, with D hard to call. Trimming shortened V by 6 bases and J by 1 base, and 15 bases separated the two germline ends. The CDR3 has 15 residues. Germline V CDR1 and CDR2: SGHTA, FQGNSA.

The rearrangement links TRBV5-6 to TRBJ1-1; 10 bases agree with TRBD1. Losses at the gene ends were 4 bases for V and 6 bases for J; bases not matched to a gene: 9. CDR1 and CDR2 (germline): SGHDT, YYEEEE. The CDR3 sequence is 15 residues long. The CDR3 region has the DNA TGTGCCAGCAGCGGAGAGACAGGGGGCGCGGCTGAAGCTTTCTTT. It encodes CASSGETGGAAEAFF.

V gene TRBV11-2 combines with J gene TRBJ2-1; D possibly corresponds to TRBD2 (6 bases). The CDR3 loop spans 16 amino acids. The germline CDR1 and CDR2 sequences are SGHAT and FQNNGV. Deletions cut 1 base from V and 2 bases from J, with 12 bases between. CDR3 protein: CASSLGPEGTYNEQFF. The CDR3 bases are TGTGCCAGCAGCTTAGGGCCGGAGGGCACCTACAATGAGCAGTTCTTC.